The clone carrying this TCR beta chain is a singleton in its sample. What it recognizes is unknown. These data come from a study of shared clonotypes between healthy human individuals. Study observations and caveats: In general, naive subsets displayed greater estimated richness than memory subsets did. Only blood samples were collected, and tissue repertoires likely differ. When compared with the clonotypes that were shared by all four sorted-subset donors, the non-shared clonotypes turned out to have lower generation probabilities.

TCRdb's table, derived via immunoSEQ multiplex PCR, lists solely in-frame clones and lacks some. The data show some 650,000 clones, about 97% seen once. With V trimmed by 3 bases and J by 0 bases, 4 bases remained unmatched. Per germline, CDR1 LNHDA and CDR2 SQIVND (reference sequence). The CDR3 contains 15 residues. Sequencing was done on a sample of naive CD4+ T cells sorted from blood. Subset specified: CD45RA+ positively selected. The rearrangement links TRBV19 to TRBJ1-1, with 7 bases matching TRBD1. This TCR was recovered from a woman aged 30 to 39 in good health. The CDR3 nucleotides read TGTGCCAGTAGTATTTCAGGGGGATTGAACACTGAAGCTTTCTTT. Translating it yields CASSISGGLNTEAFF.